This T cell receptor (beta chain) was retrieved from a study of shared clonotypes between healthy human individuals. Study outcomes and limitations: Compared with memory subsets, naive subsets generally had larger estimated richness. Among donors, the sharing of clonotypes was expected to be influenced by sequencing depth. In a few donors, around 5% of naive CD4 clonotypes appeared in common.

Splitting the CD4+ cells yielded a CD45RA+ naive subset and a CD45RA-negative memory subset. A word on this clone: Its cognate antigen is unknown.

Repertoires were generated with immunoSEQ multiplex PCR, while TCRdb's copy carries only in-frame clones and drops some. This sample has fewer than 850,000 clones, with around 72% found just once. The V end lost 2 bases, the J end lost 1 base, and 9 bases lay between the germline ends. CDR3 length: 15 residues. CDR1 is SGHAT, CDR2 FQNNGV, per germline. Sequencing input: memory CD4+ T cells sorted from blood. Subset indicated: CD45RA-negative fraction. The rearrangement uses TRBV11-2 and TRBJ1-3; D is uncertain. This receptor was obtained from a woman aged 25 to 39 in good health. CDR3 in amino acids: CASSLNFGSGNTIYF. The CDR3 region has the DNA TGTGCCAGCAGCTTAAATTTCGGTTCTGGAAACACCATATATTTT.